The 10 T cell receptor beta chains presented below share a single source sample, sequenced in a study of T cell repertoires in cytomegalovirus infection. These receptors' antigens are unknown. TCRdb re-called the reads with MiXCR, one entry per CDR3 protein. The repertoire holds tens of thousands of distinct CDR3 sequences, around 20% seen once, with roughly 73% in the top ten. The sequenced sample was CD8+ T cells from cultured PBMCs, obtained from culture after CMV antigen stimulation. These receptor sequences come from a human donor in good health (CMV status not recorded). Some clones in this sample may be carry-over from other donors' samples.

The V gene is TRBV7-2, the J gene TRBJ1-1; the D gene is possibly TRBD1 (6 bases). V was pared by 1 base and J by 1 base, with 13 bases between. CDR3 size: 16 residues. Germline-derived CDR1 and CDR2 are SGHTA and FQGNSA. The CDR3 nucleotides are TGTGCCAGCAGCTTAGAGTCCCAGGGACAGAACACTGAAGCTTTCTTT. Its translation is CASSLESQGQNTEAFF.

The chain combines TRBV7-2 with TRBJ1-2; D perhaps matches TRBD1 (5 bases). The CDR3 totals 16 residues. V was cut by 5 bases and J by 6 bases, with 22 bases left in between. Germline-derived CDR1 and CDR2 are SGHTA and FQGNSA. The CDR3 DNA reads TGTGCCAGCAGCCCCACCCTAGACGGAGGGGTAGATGGCTACACCTTC. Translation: CASSPTLDGGVDGYTF.

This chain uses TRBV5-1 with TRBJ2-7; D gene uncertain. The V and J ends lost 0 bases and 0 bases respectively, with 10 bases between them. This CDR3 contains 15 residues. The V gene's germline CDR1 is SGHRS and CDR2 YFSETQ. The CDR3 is CASSLEGGFSYEQYF. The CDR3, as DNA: TGCGCCAGCAGCTTGGAGGGCGGCTTCTCCTACGAGCAGTACTTC.

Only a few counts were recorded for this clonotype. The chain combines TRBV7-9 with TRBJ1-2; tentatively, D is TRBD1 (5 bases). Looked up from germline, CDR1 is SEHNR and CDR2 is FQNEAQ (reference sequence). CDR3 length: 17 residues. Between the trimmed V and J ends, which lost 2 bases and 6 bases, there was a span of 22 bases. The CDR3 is CASSLLAGRKKVDGYTF. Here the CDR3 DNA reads TGTGCCAGCAGCTTACTCGCGGGACGGAAAAAGGTCGATGGCTACACCTTC.

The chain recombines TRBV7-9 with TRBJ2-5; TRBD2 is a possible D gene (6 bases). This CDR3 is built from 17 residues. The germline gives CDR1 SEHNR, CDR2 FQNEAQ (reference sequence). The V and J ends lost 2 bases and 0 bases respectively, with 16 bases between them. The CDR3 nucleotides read TGTGCCAGCAGCTTAAGTGTTGTTCAGCGGGACCAAGAGACCCAGTACTTC. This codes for CASSLSVVQRDQETQYF.

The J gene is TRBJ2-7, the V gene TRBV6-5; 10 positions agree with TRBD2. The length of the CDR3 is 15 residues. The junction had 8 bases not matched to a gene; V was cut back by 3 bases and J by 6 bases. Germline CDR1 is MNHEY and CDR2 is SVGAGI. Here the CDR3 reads CASSYQSSGGGEQYF. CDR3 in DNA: TGTGCCAGCAGTTATCAGTCTAGCGGGGGCGGCGAGCAGTACTTC.

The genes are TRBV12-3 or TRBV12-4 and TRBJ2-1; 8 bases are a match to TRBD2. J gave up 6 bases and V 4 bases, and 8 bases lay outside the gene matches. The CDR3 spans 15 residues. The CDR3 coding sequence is TGTGCCAGCAGTTCCGGAACCGGGACTAGCAATGAGCAGTTCTTC. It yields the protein CASSSGTGTSNEQFF.

Here the CDR3 DNA reads TGTGCCAGCAGCTTAGCGGACGGTAATTCCTACGAGCAGTACTTC. This codes for CASSLADGNSYEQYF. The rearrangement joins TRBV7-6 to TRBJ2-7; D is uncertain. This CDR3 contains 15 residues. Germline CDR1 and CDR2: SGHVS and FNYEAQ. V shed 0 bases and J shed 1 base, with 10 bases lying between them.

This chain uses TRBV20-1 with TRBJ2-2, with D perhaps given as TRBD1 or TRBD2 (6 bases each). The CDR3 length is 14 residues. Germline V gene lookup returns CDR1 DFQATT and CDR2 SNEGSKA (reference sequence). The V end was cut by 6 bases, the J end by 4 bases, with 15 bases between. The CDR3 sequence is CSASLATGTGELFF. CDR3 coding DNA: TGCAGTGCCTCTCTAGCGACAGGCACCGGGGAGCTGTTTTTT.

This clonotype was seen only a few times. CDR3 region: CASSQDGRVRHF. DNA for the CDR3: TGCGCCAGCAGCCAAGATGGCAGGGTACGGCATTTT. This sequence joins TRBV4-1 and TRBJ1-5; maybe TRBD1 (5 bases). V was trimmed by 0 bases and J by 15 bases, leaving 12 bases between them. Germline-derived CDR1 and CDR2 are MGHRA and YSYEKL. The CDR3 consists of 12 residues.